Reported below is one TCR beta chain. Its antigen is not identified. The record originates from a study of OX40 agonist ivuxolimab in advanced cancers. Study as a whole: Hepatocellular carcinoma, melanoma, renal cell or head and neck cancer occurred in dose-escalation patients. Patients with prior anti-PD-1, anti-PD-L1 or anti-CTLA-4 therapy were eligible; about 41% had some. Study outcomes and limitations: Some of the nonresponding patients also showed low levels of normalized T-cell clonal expansion.

Repertoires were generated with immunoSEQ multiplex PCR, while TCRdb's copy carries only in-frame clones and drops some. The sample lists about 58,000 clones, 80% to 90% occurring once. The CDR3 loop spans 14 amino acids. Germline assignment: CDR1 MDHEN and CDR2 SYDVKM. With 6 bases removed from V and 4 bases from J, the gap between germline ends came to 12 bases. This rearrangement joins TRBV28 to TRBJ1-4; D remains unclear. Material: CD4+ or CD8+ T cells sorted from blood, obtained in a trial of the OX40 agonist ivuxolimab. This clonotype originated in an adult with an advanced solid tumor such as melanoma, head and neck, liver or kidney cancer. The CDR3, as DNA: TGTGCCAGCAGCCCTATCGGAGTTAATGAAAAACTGTTTTTT. This encodes CASSPIGVNEKLFF.